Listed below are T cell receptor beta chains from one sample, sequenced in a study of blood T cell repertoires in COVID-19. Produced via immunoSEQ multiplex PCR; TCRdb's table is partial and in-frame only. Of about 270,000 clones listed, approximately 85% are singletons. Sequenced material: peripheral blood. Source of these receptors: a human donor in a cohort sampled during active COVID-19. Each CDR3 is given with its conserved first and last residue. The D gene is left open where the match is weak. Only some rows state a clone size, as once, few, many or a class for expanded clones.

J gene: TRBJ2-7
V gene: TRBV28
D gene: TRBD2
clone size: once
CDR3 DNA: TGTGCCAGCCGGACTAGCGGGTTCTACGAGCAGTACTTC
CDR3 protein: CASRTSGFYEQYF

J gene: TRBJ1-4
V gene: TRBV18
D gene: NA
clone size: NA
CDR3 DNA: TGTGCCAGCTCACCGTATACAGGCGCAGATGAAAAACTGTTTTTT
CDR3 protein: CASSPYTGADEKLFF

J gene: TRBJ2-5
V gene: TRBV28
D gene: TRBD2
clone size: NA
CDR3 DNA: TGTGCCAGCAGGTTACAACTAGCGGGATCCCAAGAGACCCAGTACTTC
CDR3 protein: CASRLQLAGSQETQYF

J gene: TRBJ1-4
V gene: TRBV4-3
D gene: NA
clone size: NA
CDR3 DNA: TGCGCCAGCAGCCAAGAGAGTACTTATTGGGAAAAACTGTTTTTT
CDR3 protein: CASSQESTYWEKLFF

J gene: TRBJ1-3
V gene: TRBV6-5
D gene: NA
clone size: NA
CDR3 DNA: TGTGCCAGCAGACCCTCGACCCGGGGAGTAAACACCATATATTTT
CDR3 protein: CASRPSTRGVNTIYF

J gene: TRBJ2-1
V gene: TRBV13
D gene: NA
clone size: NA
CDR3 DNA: TGTGCCAGCAGCTTAGGGAGGACAAGTTACAATGAGCAGTTCTTC
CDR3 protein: CASSLGRTSYNEQFF

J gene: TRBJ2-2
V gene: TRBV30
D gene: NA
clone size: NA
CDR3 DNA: TGTGCCTGGAGTACAAGTAACACCGGGGAGCTGTTTTTT
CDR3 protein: CAWSTSNTGELFF

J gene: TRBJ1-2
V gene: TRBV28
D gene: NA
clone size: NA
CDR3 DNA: TGTGCCAGCAGTCTACTGGGGGGATGGAACTATGGCTACACCTTC
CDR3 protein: CASSLLGGWNYGYTF

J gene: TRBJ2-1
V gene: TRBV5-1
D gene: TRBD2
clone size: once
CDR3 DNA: TGCGCCAGCAGCAAGGTAGCGGGATCCGGTTTAGGTGAGCAGTTCTTC
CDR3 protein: CASSKVAGSGLGEQFF

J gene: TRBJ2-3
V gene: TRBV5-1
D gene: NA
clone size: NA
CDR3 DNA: TGCGCCAGCAGCTTGATGGCAGCTGATCTATGGACTTTAAGCACAGATACGCAGTATTTT
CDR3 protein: CASSLMAADLWTLSTDTQYF

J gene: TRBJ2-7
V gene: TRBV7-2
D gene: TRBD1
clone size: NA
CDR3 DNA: TGTGCCAGCAGCTTCCACAGGGGTGACTACGAGCAGTACTTC
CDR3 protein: CASSFHRGDYEQYF

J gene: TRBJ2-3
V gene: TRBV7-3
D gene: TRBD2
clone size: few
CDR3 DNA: TGTGCCAGCAGCCCCGGGGGGACTAGCGGGAGCATAGATACGCAGTATTTT
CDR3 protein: CASSPGGTSGSIDTQYF

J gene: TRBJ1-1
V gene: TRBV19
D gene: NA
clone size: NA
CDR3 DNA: TGTGCCAGTAGTTGGCTAGACGGAATGAACACTGAAGCTTTCTTT
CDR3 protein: CASSWLDGMNTEAFF

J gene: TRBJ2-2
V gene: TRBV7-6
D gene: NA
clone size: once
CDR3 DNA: TGTGCCAGCAGCTTATATGGGAGTTTCGCCGGGGAGCTGTTTTTT
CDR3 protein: CASSLYGSFAGELFF

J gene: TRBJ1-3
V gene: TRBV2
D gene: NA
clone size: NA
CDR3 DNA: TGTGCCAGCAGTGCCGCCAGGGCAAACACCATATATTTT
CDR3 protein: CASSAARANTIYF

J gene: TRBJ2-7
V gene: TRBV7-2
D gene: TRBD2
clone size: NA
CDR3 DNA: TGTGCCAGCAGCTCGCGGACTAGCGGGAGTTACGAGCAGTACTTC
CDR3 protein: CASSSRTSGSYEQYF

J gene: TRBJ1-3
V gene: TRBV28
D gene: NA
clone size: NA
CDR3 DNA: TGTGCCAGCACTCGGGATGGAAACACCATATATTTT
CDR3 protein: CASTRDGNTIYF

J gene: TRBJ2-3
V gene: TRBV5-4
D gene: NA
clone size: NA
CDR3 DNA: TGTGCCAGCAGCTTGCCGGGAGATTTTGGAGATACGCAGTATTTT
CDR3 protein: CASSLPGDFGDTQYF

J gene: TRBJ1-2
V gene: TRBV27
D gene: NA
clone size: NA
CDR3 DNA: TGTGCCAGCATGGGAGGGGTTGGCTACTATCATGGCTACACCTTC
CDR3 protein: CASMGGVGYYHGYTF

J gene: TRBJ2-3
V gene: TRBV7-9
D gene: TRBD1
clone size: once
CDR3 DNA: TGTGCCAGCAGCGAGCGACAGGGAAGAACAGATACGCAGTATTTT
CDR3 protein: CASSERQGRTDTQYF

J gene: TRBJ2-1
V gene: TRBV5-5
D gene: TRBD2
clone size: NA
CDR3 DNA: TGTGCCAGCAGCCTAATAGCGGGAGCTAGGAATGAGCAGTTCTTC
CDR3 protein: CASSLIAGARNEQFF

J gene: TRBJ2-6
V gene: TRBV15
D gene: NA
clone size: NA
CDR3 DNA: TGTGCCACCAGCAGGGGGGGCTCTGGGGCCAACGTCCTGACTTTC
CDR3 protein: CATSRGGSGANVLTF

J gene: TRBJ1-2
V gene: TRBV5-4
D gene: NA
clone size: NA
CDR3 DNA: TGTGCCAGCAGCTTGGATGGGGGGAGAGGAGGCTACACCTTC
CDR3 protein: CASSLDGGRGGYTF

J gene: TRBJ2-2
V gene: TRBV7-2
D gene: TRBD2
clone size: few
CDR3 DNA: TGTGCCAGCAGCCGCGTGGGACTAGCGGGAGTTGGGGGCACCGGGGAGCTGTTTTTT
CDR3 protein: CASSRVGLAGVGGTGELFF

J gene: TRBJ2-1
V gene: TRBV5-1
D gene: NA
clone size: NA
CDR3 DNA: TGCGCCAGCAGCTTAGGGACTCCAGGCCATGAGCAGTTCTTC
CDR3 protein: CASSLGTPGHEQFF

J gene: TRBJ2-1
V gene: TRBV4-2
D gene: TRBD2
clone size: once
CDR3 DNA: TGTGCCAGCAGCCAAGAGAGACCAGTCAGCGGGAGGAATAATGAGCAGTTCTTC
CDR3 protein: CASSQERPVSGRNNEQFF

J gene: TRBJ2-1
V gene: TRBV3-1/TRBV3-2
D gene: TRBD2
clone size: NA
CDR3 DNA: TGTGCCAGCAGCCACCGCGCGGGAGTACACGGGCAGTTCTTC
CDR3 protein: CASSHRAGVHGQFF

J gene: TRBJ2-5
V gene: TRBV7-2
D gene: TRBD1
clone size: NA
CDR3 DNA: TGTGCCAGCAGCTCCGCCCCGACAGGGATGGAGACCCAGTACTTC
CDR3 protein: CASSSAPTGMETQYF